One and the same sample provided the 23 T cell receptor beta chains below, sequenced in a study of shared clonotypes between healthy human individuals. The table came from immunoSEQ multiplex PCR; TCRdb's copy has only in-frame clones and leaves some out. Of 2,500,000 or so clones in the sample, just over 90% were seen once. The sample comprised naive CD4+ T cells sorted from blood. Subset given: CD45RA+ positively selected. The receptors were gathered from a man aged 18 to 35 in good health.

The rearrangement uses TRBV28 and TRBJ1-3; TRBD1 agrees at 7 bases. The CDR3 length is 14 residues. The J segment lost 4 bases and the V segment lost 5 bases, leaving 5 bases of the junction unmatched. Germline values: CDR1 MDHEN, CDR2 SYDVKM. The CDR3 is CASSPQGEGNTIYF. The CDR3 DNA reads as TGTGCCAGCAGTCCTCAGGGGGAAGGAAACACCATATATTTT. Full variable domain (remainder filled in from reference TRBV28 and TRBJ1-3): DVKVTQSSRYLVKRTGEKVFLECVQDMDHENMFWYRQDPGLGLRLIYFSYDVKMKEKGDIPEGYSVSREKKERFSLILESASTNQTSMYLCASSPQGEGNTIYFGEGSWLTVV.

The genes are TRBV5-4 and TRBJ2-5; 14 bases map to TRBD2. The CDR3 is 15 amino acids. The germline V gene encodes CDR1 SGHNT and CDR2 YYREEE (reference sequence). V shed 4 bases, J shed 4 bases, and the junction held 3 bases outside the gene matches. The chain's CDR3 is CASSQTSGGVETQYF. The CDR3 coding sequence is TGTGCCAGCAGCCAGACTAGCGGGGGGGTAGAGACCCAGTACTTC.

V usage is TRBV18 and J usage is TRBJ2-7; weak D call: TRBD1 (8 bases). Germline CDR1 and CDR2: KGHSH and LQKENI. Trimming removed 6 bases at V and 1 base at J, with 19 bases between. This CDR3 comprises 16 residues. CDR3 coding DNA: TGTGCCAGCTCCGGCAGCGGGACAGGCAGATCCTACGAGCAGTACTTC. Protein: CASSGSGTGRSYEQYF. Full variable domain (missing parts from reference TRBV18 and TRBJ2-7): NAGVMQNPRHLVRRRGQEARLRCSPMKGHSHVYWYRQLPEEGLKFMVYLQKENIIDESGMPKERFSAEFPKEGPSILRIQQVVRGDSAAYFCASSGSGTGRSYEQYFGPGTRLTVT.

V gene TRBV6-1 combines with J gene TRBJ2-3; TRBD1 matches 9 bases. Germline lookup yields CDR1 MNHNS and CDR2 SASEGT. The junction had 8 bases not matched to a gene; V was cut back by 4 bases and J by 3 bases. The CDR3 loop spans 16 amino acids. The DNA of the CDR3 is TGTGCCAGCAGTGTACAGGGGGCGCCGATTACAGATACGCAGTATTTT. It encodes CASSVQGAPITDTQYF.

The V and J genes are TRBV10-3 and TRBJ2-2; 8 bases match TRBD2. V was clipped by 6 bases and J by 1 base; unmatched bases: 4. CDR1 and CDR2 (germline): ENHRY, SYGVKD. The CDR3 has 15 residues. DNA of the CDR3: TGTGCCATCAGCCGAGCGGGAGAGAACACCGGGGAGCTGTTTTTT. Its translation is CAISRAGENTGELFF.

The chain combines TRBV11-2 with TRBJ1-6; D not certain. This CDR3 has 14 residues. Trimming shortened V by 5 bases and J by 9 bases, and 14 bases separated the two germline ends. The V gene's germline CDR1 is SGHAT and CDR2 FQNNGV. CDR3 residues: CASSKKLLGSPLHF. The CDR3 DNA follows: TGTGCCAGCAGCAAAAAGCTTCTAGGTTCACCCCTCCACTTT.

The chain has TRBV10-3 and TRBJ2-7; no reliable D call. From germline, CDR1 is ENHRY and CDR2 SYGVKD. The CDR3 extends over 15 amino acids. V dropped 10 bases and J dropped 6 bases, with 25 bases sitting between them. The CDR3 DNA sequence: TGTGCCACCGATACCGAGGAGCCTGCACGAGGCGAGCAGTACTTC. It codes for CATDTEEPARGEQYF.

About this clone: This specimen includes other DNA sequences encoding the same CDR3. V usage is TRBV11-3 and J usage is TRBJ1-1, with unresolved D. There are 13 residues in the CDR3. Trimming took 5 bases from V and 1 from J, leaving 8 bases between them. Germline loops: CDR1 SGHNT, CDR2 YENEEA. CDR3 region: CASSQGGNTEAFF. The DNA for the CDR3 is TGTGCCAGCAGCCAAGGCGGGAACACTGAAGCTTTCTTT. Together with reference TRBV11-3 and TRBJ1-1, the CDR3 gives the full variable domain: EAGVVQSPRYKIIEKKQPVAFWCNPISGHNTLYWYLQNLGQGPELLIRYENEEAVDDSQLPKDRFSAERLKGVDSTLKIQPAELGDSAVYLCASSQGGNTEAFFGQGTRLTVV.

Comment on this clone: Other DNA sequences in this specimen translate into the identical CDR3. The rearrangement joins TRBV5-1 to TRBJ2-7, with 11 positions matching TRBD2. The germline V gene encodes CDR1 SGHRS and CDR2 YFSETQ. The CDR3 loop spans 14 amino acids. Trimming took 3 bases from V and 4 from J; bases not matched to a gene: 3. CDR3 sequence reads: CASSSGLAVYEQYF. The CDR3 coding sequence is TGCGCCAGCAGCTCGGGACTAGCGGTTTACGAGCAGTACTTC.

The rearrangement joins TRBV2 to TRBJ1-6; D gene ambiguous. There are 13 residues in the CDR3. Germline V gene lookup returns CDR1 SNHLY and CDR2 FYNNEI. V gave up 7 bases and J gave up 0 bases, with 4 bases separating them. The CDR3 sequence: CASTSSYNSPLHF. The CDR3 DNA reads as TGTGCCAGCACGAGCTCCTATAATTCACCCCTCCACTTT.

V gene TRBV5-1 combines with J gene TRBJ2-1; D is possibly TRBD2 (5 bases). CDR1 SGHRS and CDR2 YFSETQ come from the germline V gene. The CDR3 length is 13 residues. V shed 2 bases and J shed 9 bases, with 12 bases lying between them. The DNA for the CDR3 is TGCGCCAGCAGCTTTGCTAGCCCTACTGAGCAGTTCTTC. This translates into CASSFASPTEQFF.

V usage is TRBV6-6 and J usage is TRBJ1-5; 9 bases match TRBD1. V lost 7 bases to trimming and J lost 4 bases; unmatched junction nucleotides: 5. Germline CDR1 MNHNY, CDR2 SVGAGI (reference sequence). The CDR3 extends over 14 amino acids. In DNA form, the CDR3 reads TGTGCCAGCACCGGACAGGGGAGTAATCAGCCCCAGCATTTT. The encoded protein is CASTGQGSNQPQHF.

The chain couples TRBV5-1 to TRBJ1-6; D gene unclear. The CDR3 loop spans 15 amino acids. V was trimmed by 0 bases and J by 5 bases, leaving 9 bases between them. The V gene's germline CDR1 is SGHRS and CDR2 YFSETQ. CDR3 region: CASSLEGQNNSPLHF. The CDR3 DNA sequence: TGCGCCAGCAGCTTGGAGGGTCAGAATAATTCACCCCTCCACTTT.

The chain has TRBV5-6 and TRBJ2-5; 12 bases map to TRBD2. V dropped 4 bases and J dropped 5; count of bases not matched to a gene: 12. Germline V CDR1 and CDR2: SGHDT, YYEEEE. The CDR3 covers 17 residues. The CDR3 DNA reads TGTGCCAGCAGCCTTCGACTAGCGGGGGCCACATTGGAGACCCAGTACTTC. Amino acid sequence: CASSLRLAGATLETQYF.

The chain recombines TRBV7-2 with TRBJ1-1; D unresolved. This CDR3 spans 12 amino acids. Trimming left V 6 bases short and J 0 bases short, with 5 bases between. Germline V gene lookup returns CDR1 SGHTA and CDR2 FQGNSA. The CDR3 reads CASRLMNTEAFF. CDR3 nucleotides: TGTGCCAGCAGGCTAATGAACACTGAAGCTTTCTTT.

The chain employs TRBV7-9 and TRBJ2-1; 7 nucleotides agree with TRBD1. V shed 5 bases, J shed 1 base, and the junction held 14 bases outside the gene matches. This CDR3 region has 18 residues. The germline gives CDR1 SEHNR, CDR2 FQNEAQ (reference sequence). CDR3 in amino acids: CASSPLGRLDRSYNEQFF. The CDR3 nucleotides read TGTGCCAGCAGCCCCCTGGGCAGACTGGACAGGTCCTACAATGAGCAGTTCTTC.

The CDR3 coding sequence is TGTGCCAGCACCGGGACTAGGGCCTCCTACGAGCAGTACTTC. Amino acids: CASTGTRASYEQYF. The chain is built from TRBV2 and TRBJ2-7; 8 bases line up with TRBD2. The junction had 5 bases not matched to a gene; V was cut back by 7 bases and J by 0 bases. This CDR3 contains 14 residues. Germline V lookup: CDR1 SNHLY, CDR2 FYNNEI.

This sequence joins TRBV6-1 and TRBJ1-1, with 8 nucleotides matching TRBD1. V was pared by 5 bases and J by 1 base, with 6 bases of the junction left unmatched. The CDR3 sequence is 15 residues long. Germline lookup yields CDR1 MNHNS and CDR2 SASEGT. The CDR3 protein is CASSIGQGPNTEAFF. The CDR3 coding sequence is TGTGCCAGCAGTATAGGACAGGGCCCGAACACTGAAGCTTTCTTT.

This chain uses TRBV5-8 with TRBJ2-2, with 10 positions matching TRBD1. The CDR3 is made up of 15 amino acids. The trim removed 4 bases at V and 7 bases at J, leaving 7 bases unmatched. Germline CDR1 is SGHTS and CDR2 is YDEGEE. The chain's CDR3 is CASSPGTGAIGELFF. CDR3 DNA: TGTGCCAGCAGCCCCGGGACAGGGGCTATCGGGGAGCTGTTTTTT.

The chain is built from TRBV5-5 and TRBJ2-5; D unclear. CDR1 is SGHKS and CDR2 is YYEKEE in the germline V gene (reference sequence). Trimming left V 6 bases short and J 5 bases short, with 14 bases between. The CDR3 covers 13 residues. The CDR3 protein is CASTFGLGETQYF. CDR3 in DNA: TGTGCCAGCACCTTCGGGCTCGGGGAGACCCAGTACTTC.

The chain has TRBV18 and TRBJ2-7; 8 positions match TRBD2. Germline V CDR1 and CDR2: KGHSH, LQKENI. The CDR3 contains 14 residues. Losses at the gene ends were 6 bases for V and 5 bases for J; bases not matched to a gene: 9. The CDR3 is CASSSSGSVNEQYF. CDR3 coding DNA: TGTGCCAGCTCGTCTAGCGGGTCTGTAAACGAGCAGTACTTC. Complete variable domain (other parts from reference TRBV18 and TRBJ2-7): NAGVMQNPRHLVRRRGQEARLRCSPMKGHSHVYWYRQLPEEGLKFMVYLQKENIIDESGMPKERFSAEFPKEGPSILRIQQVVRGDSAAYFCASSSSGSVNEQYFGPGTRLTVT.

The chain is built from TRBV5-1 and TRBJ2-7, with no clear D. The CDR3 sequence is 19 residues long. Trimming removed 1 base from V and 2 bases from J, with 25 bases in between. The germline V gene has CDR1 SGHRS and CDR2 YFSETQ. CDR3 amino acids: CASSLQVLQDVNSPYEQYF. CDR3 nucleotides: TGCGCCAGCAGCTTGCAGGTTTTGCAGGACGTAAACTCTCCCTACGAGCAGTACTTC. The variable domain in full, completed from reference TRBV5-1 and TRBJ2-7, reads KAGVTQTPRYLIKTRGQQVTLSCSPISGHRSVSWYQQTPGQGLQFLFEYFSETQRNKGNFPGRFSGRQFSNSRSEMNVSTLELGDSALYLCASSLQVLQDVNSPYEQYFGPGTRLTVT.

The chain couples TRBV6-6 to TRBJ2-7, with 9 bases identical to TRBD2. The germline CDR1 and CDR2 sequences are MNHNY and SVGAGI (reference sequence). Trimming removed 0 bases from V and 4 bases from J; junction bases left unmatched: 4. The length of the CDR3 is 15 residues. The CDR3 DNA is TGTGCCAGCAGTTACTCCACGACTAGCGGTTACGAGCAGTACTTC. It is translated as CASSYSTTSGYEQYF.